Following are 20 T cell receptor beta chains from one sample sequenced in a study of blood T cell repertoires in COVID-19. Assay: immunoSEQ multiplex PCR; the TCRdb copy retains only in-frame clones and omits some. Of roughly 74,000 clones listed, around 89% were seen once; the top ten hold less than 1.5%. Sequencing was performed on PBMCs or T cells enriched from blood (not recorded which). All receptors derive from a woman aged 45-65 years with acute COVID-19.

The J gene is TRBJ1-5, the V gene TRBV24-1; the match to TRBD1 covers 9 bases. The CDR3 spans 15 residues. Losses at the gene ends were 4 bases for V and 5 bases for J; bases not matched to a gene: 5. Germline CDR1 is KGHDR and CDR2 is SFDVKD. This CDR3 reads CATSESGTGHQPQHF. DNA for the CDR3: TGTGCCACCAGTGAGTCCGGGACAGGGCATCAGCCCCAGCATTTT.

J is TRBJ2-3 and V is TRBV30; a weak D match, TRBD2 (6 bases). Germline-derived CDR1 and CDR2 are GTSNPN and SVGIG (reference sequence). CDR3 length: 13 residues. V was pared by 4 bases and J by 1 base, with 9 bases between. CDR3 in DNA: TGTGCCTGGATGGCTAGCGGCACAGATACGCAGTATTTT. Its protein product is CAWMASGTDTQYF.

This rearrangement joins TRBV2 to TRBJ1-5; maybe TRBD1 (5 bases). The CDR3 covers 15 residues. The V end lost 0 bases, the J end lost 4 bases, and 10 bases lay between the germline ends. Germline V gene sequence: CDR1 SNHLY, CDR2 FYNNEI. CDR3: CASSEAASGNQPQHF. The CDR3, as DNA: TGTGCCAGCAGTGAAGCGGCGTCAGGGAATCAGCCCCAGCATTTT.

The chain combines TRBV12-5 with TRBJ1-1, with D unresolved. V shed 6 bases and J shed 1 base, with 18 bases lying between them. The CDR3 consists of 16 residues. The germline gives CDR1 LGHNT, CDR2 FRNRAP. Here the CDR3 reads CASGKLTPSGNTEAFF. The CDR3 DNA sequence: TGTGCTAGTGGCAAGCTAACACCAAGCGGGAACACTGAAGCTTTCTTT.

This chain joins TRBV3-1 (or the pseudogene TRBV3-2) and TRBJ1-4; weak D call: TRBD1 (6 bases). The germline V gene encodes CDR1 LGHDT and CDR2 YNNKEL (reference sequence). The CDR3 is 15 amino acids. Trimming shortened V by 4 bases and J by 8 bases, and 17 bases separated the two germline ends. This CDR3 reads CASSPGHGLAEKLFF. The CDR3 DNA reads TGTGCCAGCAGCCCGGGACACGGGTTGGCGGAAAAACTGTTTTTT.

CDR3 in amino acids: CASSSARVAEPTSTDTQYF. CDR3 DNA: TGTGCCAGCAGTTCAGCTCGGGTAGCGGAGCCGACTAGCACAGATACGCAGTATTTT. The rearrangement links TRBV11-2 to TRBJ2-3; TRBD2 is a possible D gene (6 bases). V was cut by 6 bases and J by 0 bases, with 25 bases left in between. The CDR3 has 19 amino acids. Per the germline V gene, CDR1 is SGHAT and CDR2 is FQNNGV.

The sample holds one count of this clone. The V call is TRBV24-1, the J call TRBJ2-2; tentative D call: TRBD1 (6 bases). The V end was cut by 12 bases, the J end by 2 bases, with 12 bases between. CDR3 size: 13 residues. Germline V CDR1 and CDR2: KGHDR, SFDVKD. The CDR3 reads CASGQLNTGELFF. The DNA for the CDR3 is TGTGCCTCCGGACAGCTTAACACCGGGGAGCTGTTTTTT.

The chain employs TRBV2 and TRBJ2-2, with TRBD2 identical over 7 bases. V lost 7 bases to trimming and J lost 3 bases; unmatched junction nucleotides: 8. There are 15 residues in the CDR3. Germline V gene data show CDR1 as SNHLY and CDR2 as FYNNEI. Here the CDR3 reads CASTPGLADTGELFF. The CDR3 nucleotides read TGTGCCAGCACCCCGGGGCTAGCGGACACCGGGGAGCTGTTTTTT.

This clone appeared once. This chain uses TRBV23-1 with TRBJ2-7, with TRBD1 matching 7 bases. TRBV23-1 is designated an ORF whose function remains uncertain. The CDR3 covers 15 residues. V was clipped by 0 bases and J by 7 bases; unmatched bases: 9. DNA of the CDR3: TGCGCCAGCAGTCAATCTGGGACAGACGTGGGAGAGCAGTACTTC. As protein: CASSQSGTDVGEQYF.

The chain is built from TRBV29-1 and TRBJ2-7; TRBD2 matches 8 bases. The germline CDR1 and CDR2 sequences are SQVTM and ANQGSEA. CDR3 length: 14 amino acids. J was trimmed by 3 bases and V by 7 bases; bases with no gene match: 11. The CDR3 here is CSAAPSGFGYEQYF. The CDR3 coding sequence is TGCAGCGCCGCCCCTAGCGGGTTCGGCTACGAGCAGTACTTC.

This clone occurred a few times. This chain joins TRBV10-3 and TRBJ1-2; 8 bases match TRBD1. The germline V gene has CDR1 ENHRY and CDR2 SYGVKD. V shed 4 bases and J 4 bases; nucleotides not matched to a gene: 5. This CDR3 has 14 amino acids. The CDR3, as DNA: TGTGCCATCAGTGGGGGGCAGGGGGCCTATGGCTACACCTTC. Translation gives CAISGGQGAYGYTF.

This chain links TRBV19 with TRBJ1-5; TRBD1 might be the D (5 bases). CDR1 and CDR2 from the germline V gene are LNHDA and SQIVND (reference sequence). Trimming took off 7 bases at V and 1 base at J, with 17 bases between the two ends. This CDR3 region has 16 residues. The CDR3 sequence is CASKEWQGGSNQPQHF. The CDR3 bases are TGTGCCAGTAAAGAGTGGCAGGGTGGAAGCAATCAGCCCCAGCATTTT.

This clone has just one count. The chain uses TRBV7-3 and TRBJ1-2; the match to TRBD1 covers 7 bases. Per germline, CDR1 SGHTA and CDR2 FQGTGA. The CDR3 contains 13 residues. V shed 5 bases and J 6 bases; nucleotides not matched to a gene: 6. The CDR3 reads CASSLGTAHGYTF. The CDR3 DNA sequence: TGTGCCAGCAGCCTGGGGACAGCCCATGGCTACACCTTC.

The table lists this clone with a few counts. This chain connects TRBV19 to TRBJ1-2, with 8 bases aligning to TRBD1. This CDR3 comprises 13 residues. Germline loops: CDR1 LNHDA, CDR2 SQIVND (reference sequence). V dropped 10 bases and J dropped 3; count of bases not matched to a gene: 7. As DNA, the CDR3 is TGTGCCACGCATGACAGGGGTCACTATGGCTACACCTTC. This encodes CATHDRGHYGYTF. Variable domain in full (rest from reference TRBV19 and TRBJ1-2): DGGITQSPKYLFRKEGQNVTLSCEQNLNHDAMYWYRQDPGQGLRLIYYSQIVNDFQKGDIAEGYSVSREKKESFPLTVTSAQKNPTAFYLCATHDRGHYGYTFGSGTRLTVV.

The rearrangement joins TRBV12-3 or TRBV12-4 to TRBJ2-2; no reliable D call. CDR3 length: 13 amino acids. V was trimmed by 1 base and J by 8 bases, leaving 8 bases between them. The CDR3 is CASSLGPPGELFF. The CDR3 DNA reads as TGTGCCAGCAGTTTAGGGCCCCCGGGGGAGCTGTTTTTT.

This clone was recorded once. The chain has TRBV28 and TRBJ2-7; 7 positions match TRBD1. Germline trimming cut 6 bases from V and 0 bases from J; bases unmatched to any gene: 8. The CDR3 is made up of 15 amino acids. CDR1 and CDR2 (germline): MDHEN, SYDVKM. CDR3 bases: TGTGCCAGCAGGGTGACAGGGCGCAGCTCCTACGAGCAGTACTTC. Amino acids: CASRVTGRSSYEQYF.

This sequence joins TRBV6-5 and TRBJ2-5; a weak D match, TRBD1 (8 bases). Trimming shortened V by 2 bases and J by 5 bases, and 15 bases separated the two germline ends. The CDR3 sequence is 15 residues long. The V gene's germline CDR1 is MNHEY and CDR2 SVGAGI. The CDR3 protein is CASSYGIQGGETQYF. The CDR3 DNA sequence: TGTGCCAGCAGTTACGGGATACAGGGGGGGGAGACCCAGTACTTC.

This clone was seen once. The V gene is TRBV18, the J gene TRBJ1-6, with D perhaps TRBD1 (6 bases). With 2 bases removed from V and 9 bases from J, the gap between germline ends came to 17 bases. The CDR3 contains 16 residues. CDR1 is KGHSH and CDR2 is LQKENI in the germline V gene. CDR3 protein: CASSPAAPDSFSPLHF. The CDR3 coding sequence is TGTGCCAGCTCACCAGCGGCGCCGGACAGCTTTTCACCCCTCCACTTT.

This chain links TRBV7-3 with TRBJ2-3, with a weak D call TRBD1 (5 bases). The V end was cut by 2 bases, the J end by 6 bases, with 9 bases between. The CDR3 consists of 13 residues. CDR1 SGHTA and CDR2 FQGTGA come from the germline V gene. CDR3 sequence (DNA): TGTGCCAGCAGCTTAGGGGCTAAGGATACGCAGTATTTT. It is translated as CASSLGAKDTQYF.

The chain links TRBV27 to TRBJ1-5; D gene ambiguous. This CDR3 is 13 amino acids long. Germline CDR1 MNHEY, CDR2 SMNVEV (reference sequence). V lost 2 bases to trimming and J lost 5 bases, with 7 bases between them. The CDR3: CASSLLADQPQHF. The CDR3 DNA follows: TGTGCCAGCAGTTTACTCGCAGATCAGCCCCAGCATTTT.